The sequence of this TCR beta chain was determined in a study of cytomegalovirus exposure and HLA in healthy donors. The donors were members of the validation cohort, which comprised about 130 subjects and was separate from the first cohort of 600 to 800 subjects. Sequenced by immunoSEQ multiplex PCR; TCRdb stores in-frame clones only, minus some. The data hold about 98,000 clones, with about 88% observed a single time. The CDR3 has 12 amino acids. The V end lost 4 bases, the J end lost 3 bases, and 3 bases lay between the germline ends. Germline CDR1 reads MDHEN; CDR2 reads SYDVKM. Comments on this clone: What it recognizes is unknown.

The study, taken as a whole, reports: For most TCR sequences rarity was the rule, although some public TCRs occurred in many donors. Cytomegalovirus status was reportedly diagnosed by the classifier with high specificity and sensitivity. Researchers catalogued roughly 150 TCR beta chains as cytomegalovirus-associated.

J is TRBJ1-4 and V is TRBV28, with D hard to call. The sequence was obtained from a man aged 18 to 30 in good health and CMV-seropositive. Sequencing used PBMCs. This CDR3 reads CASSSSNEKLFF. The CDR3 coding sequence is TGTGCCAGCAGTTCCTCTAATGAAAAACTGTTTTTT.